Below, one TCR beta chain is given with its context. The antigen it recognizes is unknown. Base quality data are lacking; no much larger clone is found one base away. Synthetic TCR analog templates were spiked into each PCR so that absolute template abundance could be estimated from read counts. The immunoSEQ assay used bias-controlled V and J gene primers to amplify TCRbeta CDR3 regions from genomic DNA. Sequencing of rearranged TCRbeta segments was performed at approximately 20X coverage. The original methods were these. Clustering was used to correct sequencing errors, and CDR3s were annotated against IMGT to assign V, D and J genes. Out-of-frame and stop-codon sequences were excluded, and only productive TCRbeta rearrangements were used in downstream analyses. Clonality was computed as one minus Shannon entropy normalized by the log of the number of unique productive sequences. Fisher's exact test with Benjamini-Hochberg correction, using a cutoff of adjusted p below 0.01, was how clones that differed between time points or between blood and tumor were identified. Sourced from immuneACCESS, this table was stored by TCRdb with only in-frame sequences that have V and J called. A share of the clones is absent; for the studies checked, an unresolved V gene accounts for under half, and the remainder has no known explanation. That table furnishes V, J and clone size, whereas the DNA furnished D and trimming. In all, the sample holds about 100,000 clones, and approximately 90% of those were seen once. 0.8% to 1% of the sample belongs to the ten largest clones.

This sample is drawn from a study of PD-L1 blockade in urothelial cancer listed by TCRdb under 2017. For the study in its entirety: All patients started therapy around 2014 and received atezolizumab 1,200 mg intravenously every 3 weeks. About 90% of the roughly 29 patients were identified as males with urothelial cancer of bladder origin, and a prior smoking history was reported by 18 of 29 patients. An ECOG performance status of 0 or 1 was recorded for the patients, and 0 to 3 prior chemotherapy regimens had been received by the patients. Blood samples were analyzed at 3 weeks after treatment start (second dose) and at 6 weeks after treatment start. Blood samples gave median yields of about 150,000 T cells and 82,636 unique TCRs, along with a median clonality of about 0.084. The study, an exploratory multi-omic analysis, examined somatic, immune and clinical correlates of response to PD-L1 blockade with atezolizumab in urothelial cancer. Pretreatment tumor samples, along with matched peripheral blood collected serially before and after atezolizumab treatment, underwent TCR sequencing. Durable clinical benefit was defined as a progression-free survival longer than 6 months, and TCR features were additionally tested against progression-free survival and overall survival. Whole exome sequencing and RNA sequencing of pretreatment tumors were performed alongside TCR sequencing in the same patients. Under ten patients reached durable clinical benefit, while 20 patients did not. Pretreatment blood TCR-seq was available for about 28 patients, at least one posttreatment blood collection was obtained for 25 or so patients, and tumor TCR-seq was available for 25 or so patients.

A cohort of 25 to 30 patients with locally advanced or metastatic urothelial carcinoma, treated at Memorial Sloan Kettering on a trial protocol, was included. Peripheral blood mononuclear cells were collected pretreatment and during treatment, with between 1 and 8 total time points obtained per patient. The Qiagen DNeasy Blood extraction kit was used to purify genomic DNA from total PBMCs and tumor samples. PBMCs were collected pretreatment and during treatment and were isolated and stored as previously described. CDR1 and CDR2 were assigned from the germline V gene as SGHVS and FQNEAQ. Relative to germline, V is 8 bases shorter and J is 2 bases shorter, with 21 bases between their ends. Inclusive of the bounding cysteine and phenylalanine, the CDR3 is 16 residues long. Only the CDR3 DNA is retained, 48 bases long and in frame from the first base. Summary of the overall study and its limitations: Improved progression-free and overall survival was found to be associated with pretreatment peripheral blood TCR clonality below the median. Because of the small sample size (n ≈ 27) and the many exploratory analyses performed, the results are intended to be regarded as hypothesis-generating. Among patients with durable benefit, tumor-associated TCR clones showed greater expansion in peripheral blood 3 weeks after treatment started (n = 22, p = 0.022).

The TCR comes from an elderly woman with urothelial cancer. The rearrangement combines TRBV7-8 with TRBJ2-5; the D gene is perhaps TRBD2, on 6 matching bases. Source: PBMCs, taken around atezolizumab (anti-PD-L1) treatment. Read as DNA, the sequence is TGTGCCAGCTCTGTTCGTTCCGGGAGTGAACAAGAGACCCAGTACTTC. It translates as CASSVRSGSEQETQYF.